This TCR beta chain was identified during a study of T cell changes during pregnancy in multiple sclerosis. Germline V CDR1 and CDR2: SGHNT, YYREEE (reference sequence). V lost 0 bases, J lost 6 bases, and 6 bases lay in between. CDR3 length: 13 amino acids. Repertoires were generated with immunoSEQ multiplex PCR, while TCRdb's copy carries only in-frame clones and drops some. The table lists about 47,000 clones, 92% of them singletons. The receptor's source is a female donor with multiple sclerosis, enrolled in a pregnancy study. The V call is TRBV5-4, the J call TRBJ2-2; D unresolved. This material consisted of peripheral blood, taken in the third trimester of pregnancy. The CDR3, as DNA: TGTGCCAGCAGCTTGGGATCGGCCGGGGAGCTGTTTTTT. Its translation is CASSLGSAGELFF.